Each of the 28 T cell receptor beta chains below was sequenced from the same sample in a study of Graves' ophthalmopathy and Graves' hyperthyroidism. The TCR beta CDR3 regions underwent amplification from RNA transcripts. HTBI primers were employed in first-round RT-PCR, then a second-round multiplex PCR followed. From the multiplex PCR reads, TCRdb called clonotypes with MiXCR, one entry per CDR3 protein. Of 650,000 to 900,000 distinct CDR3 sequences detected, around 40% appear once; the ten largest clones hold approximately 46%. The sequenced material came from peripheral blood. All receptors derive from an adult man with Graves' ophthalmopathy.

The chain joins TRBV6-6 to TRBJ1-1; D remains unclear. The germline V gene encodes CDR1 MNHNY and CDR2 SVGAGI (reference sequence). This CDR3 spans 13 amino acids. Between the trimmed V and J ends, which lost 5 bases and 4 bases, there was a span of 11 bases. For the CDR3, the DNA is TGTGCCAGCAGTCAGAGCGGACGCACTGAAGCTTTCTTT. Translating gives CASSQSGRTEAFF.

Many counts were recorded for this clonotype. The genes are TRBV29-1 and TRBJ1-1; 8 nucleotides match TRBD1. In germline, CDR1 is SQVTM, CDR2 ANQGSEA. J was trimmed by 0 bases and V by 8 bases; bases with no gene match: 8. CDR3 length equals 14 residues. In nucleotides, the CDR3 is TGCAGCTTGTCGACAGGGGCTGTGAACACTGAAGCTTTCTTT. As protein: CSLSTGAVNTEAFF. Full variable domain (outside the CDR3, taken from reference TRBV29-1 and TRBJ1-1): SAVISQKPSRDICQRGTSLTIQCQVDSQVTMMFWYRQQPGQSLTLIATANQGSEATYESGFVIDKFPISRPNLTFSTLTVSNMSPEDSSIYLCSLSTGAVNTEAFFGQGTRLTVV.

V usage is TRBV10-3 and J usage is TRBJ2-3, with TRBD2 matching 10 bases. CDR1 and CDR2 from the germline V gene are ENHRY and SYGVKD. V shed 6 bases, J shed 0 bases, and the junction held 6 bases outside the gene matches. The CDR3 contains 16 residues. CDR3 sequence reads: CAISRGLAESTDTQYF. CDR3 DNA: TGTGCCATCAGCCGAGGACTAGCGGAAAGCACAGATACGCAGTATTTT.

This chain connects TRBV20-1 to TRBJ1-1; TRBD1 matches at 9 bases. From germline, CDR1 is DFQATT and CDR2 SNEGSKA (reference sequence). This CDR3 comprises 13 residues. Trimming took 5 bases from V and 4 from J; bases not matched to a gene: 5. The CDR3 DNA sequence: TGCAGTGCTCCACAGGGGGCCGGCACTGAAGCTTTCTTT. It codes for CSAPQGAGTEAFF.

This clonotype was seen a few times. The chain combines TRBV3-1 with TRBJ1-2; D gene ambiguous. Germline V gives CDR1 LGHDT, CDR2 YNNKEL (reference sequence). The CDR3 covers 14 residues. Trimming cost V 2 bases and J 5 bases, with 12 bases left between them. CDR3 coding DNA: TGTGCCAGCAGCCAAAGAGCGGATTGGTATGGCTACACCTTC. Its translation: CASSQRADWYGYTF.

The chain links TRBV7-9 to TRBJ1-1, with D perhaps TRBD1 (6 bases). Trimming took 3 bases from V and 1 from J, leaving 18 bases between them. This CDR3 is 17 amino acids long. Per germline, CDR1 SEHNR and CDR2 FQNEAQ (reference sequence). CDR3 nucleotide sequence: TGTGCCAGCAGCTTGGCACCCTCGGCAGGGGCGAACACTGAAGCTTTCTTT. Its translation: CASSLAPSAGANTEAFF.

This clonotype was found a few times. The chain joins TRBV27 to TRBJ1-2; a weak D match, TRBD1 (5 bases). Germline CDR1 and CDR2: MNHEY and SMNVEV (reference sequence). V was pared by 9 bases and J by 7 bases, with 15 bases between. The CDR3 contains 12 residues. CDR3 DNA sequence: TGTGCCAGTGCCTCCCAGGGTGGTGGCTACACCTTC. Its translation is CASASQGGGYTF.

This clonotype showed up many times. J is TRBJ1-4 and V is TRBV29-1; D is ambiguous. Looked up from germline, CDR1 is SQVTM and CDR2 is ANQGSEA. The CDR3 runs to 16 residues. V lost 0 bases and J lost 0, with 11 bases in between. The CDR3 nucleotides are TGCAGCGTTGAAGATCCGACACCGGCAACTAATGAAAAACTGTTTTTT. Amino acid sequence: CSVEDPTPATNEKLFF.

The chain uses TRBV5-1 and TRBJ1-6, with 9 bases matching TRBD1. V shed 4 bases, J shed 10 bases, and the junction held 12 bases outside the gene matches. This CDR3 has 16 residues. CDR1 is SGHRS and CDR2 is YFSETQ in the germline V gene. Here the CDR3 reads CASSQDLTGGRSPLHF. In nucleotides, the CDR3 is TGCGCCAGCAGCCAAGACCTTACAGGGGGCAGGTCACCCCTCCACTTT.

Many counts were recorded for this clonotype. This chain uses TRBV2 with TRBJ2-7, with TRBD2 matching 7 bases. The V and J ends lost 4 bases and 5 bases, in that order; junction bases with no gene match: 11. The CDR3 loop spans 15 amino acids. Germline V gene sequence: CDR1 SNHLY, CDR2 FYNNEI. The CDR3 loop reads CASSGSSGLLNEQYF. The CDR3 nucleotides are TGTGCCAGCAGTGGATCTAGCGGTCTCCTCAACGAGCAGTACTTC.

The chain is built from TRBV5-1 and TRBJ2-5; D is perhaps TRBD1 (7 bases). The length of the CDR3 is 15 residues. Between the trimmed V and J ends, which lost 1 base and 4 bases, there was a span of 14 bases. Germline V lookup: CDR1 SGHRS, CDR2 YFSETQ. The CDR3 DNA reads as TGCGCCAGCAGCTTGAATCAGGGGGGTGGAGAGACCCAGTACTTC. Translated: CASSLNQGGGETQYF.

The V call is TRBV2, the J call TRBJ1-2, with no clear D. The CDR3 spans 15 residues. Trimming pared 6 bases from V and 3 bases from J, leaving 17 bases between. Looked up from germline, CDR1 is SNHLY and CDR2 is FYNNEI. CDR3 sequence reads: CASSSASWSYYGYTF. In nucleotides, the CDR3 is TGTGCCAGCAGCAGTGCTAGTTGGAGTTACTATGGCTACACCTTC.

The chain couples TRBV9 to TRBJ2-5; 13 bases agree with TRBD2. The CDR3 has 17 amino acids. Germline CDR1 SGDLS, CDR2 YYNGEE. Unmatched junction bases numbered 10, after V lost 4 bases and J lost 4 bases. As DNA, the CDR3 is TGTGCCAGCAGCCCCGGGACTAGCGGGACTACCGGAGAGACCCAGTACTTC. Translated, it gives CASSPGTSGTTGETQYF.

This clonotype was recorded many times. V gene TRBV11-2 combines with J gene TRBJ1-1, with D tentatively TRBD1 (6 bases). The CDR3 sequence is 17 residues long. With 10 bases removed from V and 6 bases from J, the gap between germline ends came to 30 bases. Germline assignment: CDR1 SGHAT and CDR2 FQNNGV. CDR3 DNA: TGTGCCACCACGAACAAGAGGGGGACACCGCTTGGCGCTGAAGCTTTCTTT. It translates to CATTNKRGTPLGAEAFF. The entire variable domain, with the rest obtained from reference TRBV11-2 and TRBJ1-1, is as follows: EAGVAQSPRYKIIEKRQSVAFWCNPISGHATLYWYQQILGQGPKLLIQFQNNGVVDDSQLPKDRFSAERLKGVDSTLKIQPAKLEDSAVYLCATTNKRGTPLGAEAFFGQGTRLTVV.

The chain carries TRBV20-1 and TRBJ2-2, with D maybe TRBD2 (5 bases). The V gene lost 5 bases and the J gene lost 1 base, with 8 bases spanning the gap. CDR1 and CDR2 (germline): DFQATT, SNEGSKA (reference sequence). This CDR3 comprises 13 residues. The CDR3 coding sequence is TGCAGTGCTCCTAGCAGGAACACCGGGGAGCTGTTTTTT. This gives the protein CSAPSRNTGELFF.

The rearrangement links TRBV10-3 to TRBJ2-5; the D gene is possibly TRBD1 (6 bases). The germline V gene encodes CDR1 ENHRY and CDR2 SYGVKD. With 10 bases removed from V and 10 bases from J, the gap between germline ends came to 19 bases. The CDR3 totals 12 residues. The CDR3 DNA follows: TGTGCCAGCAGGTACCAGGGGTTAGACCAGTACTTC. The encoded protein is CASRYQGLDQYF.

This clonotype came up many times. This chain links TRBV20-1 with TRBJ2-2; 12 bases are shared with TRBD2. The CDR3 loop spans 15 amino acids. The V gene's germline CDR1 is DFQATT and CDR2 SNEGSKA (reference sequence). V lost 3 bases and J lost 4; bases outside the gene matches: 3. As DNA, the CDR3 is TGCAGTGCTAGGGAGACTAGCGGGGGCACCGGGGAGCTGTTTTTT. It is translated as CSARETSGGTGELFF.

This clonotype was counted between two and nine times. The gene calls are TRBV11-2 and TRBJ1-1, with 8 bases aligning to TRBD1. The CDR3 totals 15 residues. Germline values: CDR1 SGHAT, CDR2 FQNNGV. The ends lost 5 bases at V and 2 bases at J; junction bases unmatched: 7. The CDR3 DNA is TGTGCCAGCAGCCCGTCGGACAGGGTAAACACTGAAGCTTTCTTT. It translates to CASSPSDRVNTEAFF.

The CDR3 loop reads CASLAEGLGYGYTF. The CDR3 nucleotides are TGTGCCAGCTTAGCCGAGGGGCTGGGCTATGGCTACACCTTC. V and J are TRBV25-1 and TRBJ1-2; TRBD1 is a possible D gene (5 bases). V was trimmed by 8 bases and J by 4 bases, leaving 17 bases between them. CDR3 length: 14 amino acids. Germline V gives CDR1 MGHDK, CDR2 SYGVNS.

Concerning this clonotype itself: Being one base from a much bigger clone, this may be a read error. The V gene is TRBV5-1, the J gene TRBJ1-1; D gene uncertain. CDR3 size: 13 residues. CDR1 is SGHRS, CDR2 YFSETQ, per germline. The CDR3 loop is CASGLVSRTEAFF. CDR3 bases: TGCGCCAGCGGCTTAGTATCGAGGACTGAAGCTTTCTTT.

The V and J genes are TRBV25-1 and TRBJ2-2; the match to TRBD2 covers 11 bases. This CDR3 contains 16 residues. Germline values: CDR1 MGHDK, CDR2 SYGVNS. The ends lost 5 bases at V and 4 bases at J; junction bases unmatched: 6. The CDR3 sequence: CASSFGLAGTTGELFF. The CDR3, as DNA: TGTGCCAGCAGTTTCGGACTAGCGGGTACCACCGGGGAGCTGTTTTTT. The variable domain in full, completed from reference TRBV25-1 and TRBJ2-2, reads EADIYQTPRYLVIGTGKKITLECSQTMGHDKMYWYQQDPGMELHLIHYSYGVNSTEKGDLSSESTVSRIRTEHFPLTLESARPSHTSQYLCASSFGLAGTTGELFFGEGSRLTVL.

This clonotype showed up just a few times. The J gene is TRBJ2-7, the V gene TRBV5-1, with D maybe TRBD2 (6 bases). There are 15 residues in the CDR3. With 0 bases removed from V and 3 bases from J, the gap between germline ends came to 13 bases. Germline CDR1 reads SGHRS; CDR2 reads YFSETQ. The CDR3 region is CASSLGDSYLYEQYF. In DNA form, the CDR3 reads TGCGCCAGCAGCTTGGGGGACTCCTACCTCTACGAGCAGTACTTC.

This clonotype was recorded once. The genes are TRBV20-1 and TRBJ2-2; a weak D match, TRBD2 (5 bases). Germline loops: CDR1 DFQATT, CDR2 SNEGSKA (reference sequence). The CDR3 sequence is 14 residues long. Trimming took off 3 bases at V and 0 bases at J, with 8 bases between the two ends. The CDR3 loop is CSASRGANTGELFF. As DNA, the CDR3 is TGCAGTGCTAGTCGGGGTGCGAACACCGGGGAGCTGTTTTTT.

There are many counts of this clonotype. The chain has TRBV9 and TRBJ2-2; the D is unclear. CDR1 is SGDLS and CDR2 is YYNGEE in the germline V gene. With 0 bases removed from V and 1 base from J, the gap between germline ends came to 7 bases. This CDR3 contains 15 residues. For the CDR3, the DNA is TGTGCCAGCAGCGTAGTCTGGGGGAACACCGGGGAGCTGTTTTTT. This translates into CASSVVWGNTGELFF.

This clonotype was seen a few times. The chain employs TRBV2 and TRBJ2-6, with a possible D match to TRBD1 (6 bases). V was clipped by 3 bases and J by 3 bases, with 15 bases between them. The CDR3 loop spans 17 amino acids. Per the germline V gene, CDR1 is SNHLY and CDR2 is FYNNEI. The CDR3 DNA reads as TGTGCCAGCAGTGACAGGACAGACGTCTTTGGGGCCAACGTCCTGACTTTC. Translated: CASSDRTDVFGANVLTF.

The rearrangement uses TRBV20-1 and TRBJ2-7; TRBD2 matches at 8 bases. The CDR3 runs 13 residues. V lost 4 bases and J lost 3; bases outside the gene matches: 5. Germline loops: CDR1 DFQATT, CDR2 SNEGSKA (reference sequence). CDR3 sequence reads: CSAISGEGYEQYF. CDR3 DNA: TGCAGTGCTATTAGCGGGGAAGGCTACGAGCAGTACTTC.

Ten or more counts support this clonotype. The V and J genes are TRBV15 and TRBJ2-5, with D unclear. The CDR3 totals 13 residues. Germline CDR1 reads LNHNV; CDR2 reads YYDKDF (reference sequence). With 1 base removed from V and 5 bases from J, the gap between germline ends came to 8 bases. This CDR3 is CATSRGSLETQYF. CDR3 nucleotide sequence: TGTGCCACCAGCAGAGGGAGTCTTGAGACCCAGTACTTC.

This clonotype was counted many times. The genes are TRBV7-9 and TRBJ1-2; D remains ambiguous. The CDR3 is made up of 12 amino acids. V lost 5 bases and J lost 1, with 5 bases in between. CDR1 SEHNR and CDR2 FQNEAQ come from the germline V gene (reference sequence). CDR3 nucleotide sequence: TGTGCCAGCAGCCCGCATAACTATGGCTACACCTTC. Protein sequence: CASSPHNYGYTF.